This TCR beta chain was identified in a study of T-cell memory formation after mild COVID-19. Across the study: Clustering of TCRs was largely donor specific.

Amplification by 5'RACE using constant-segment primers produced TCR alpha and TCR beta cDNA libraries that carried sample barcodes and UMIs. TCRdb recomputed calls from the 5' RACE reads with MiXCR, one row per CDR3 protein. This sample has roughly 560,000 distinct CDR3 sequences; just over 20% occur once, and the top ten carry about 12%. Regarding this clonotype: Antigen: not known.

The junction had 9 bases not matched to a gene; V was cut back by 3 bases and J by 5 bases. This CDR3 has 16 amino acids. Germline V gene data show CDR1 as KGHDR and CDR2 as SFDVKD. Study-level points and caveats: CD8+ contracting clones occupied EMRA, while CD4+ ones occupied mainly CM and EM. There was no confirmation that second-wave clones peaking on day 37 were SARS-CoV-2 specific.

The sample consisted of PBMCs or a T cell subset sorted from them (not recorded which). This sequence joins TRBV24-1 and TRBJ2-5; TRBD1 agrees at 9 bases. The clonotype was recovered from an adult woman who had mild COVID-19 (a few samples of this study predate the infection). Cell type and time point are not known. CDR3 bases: TGTGCCACCAGTGATACGAGACAGGGGGTCATCGAGACCCAGTACTTC. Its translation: CATSDTRQGVIETQYF.